The source of this T cell receptor beta chain is a study of T-cell reconstitution after alpha-beta-depleted transplantation in children. The CDR3 runs to 15 residues. V was clipped by 6 bases and J by 9 bases, with 21 bases between them. The V gene's germline CDR1 is MGHDK and CDR2 SYGVNS. Study-level findings and limits: T cells produced anew were the main source of T-cell counts and diversity one year after transplant. Diversity of TCRbeta at day 60 was high in some patients, arising from surviving recipient T cells and thymic progenitors. Reportedly, alpha-beta T cells present about two months post-transplant originated from several hundred expanded clones of graft origin.

This clonotype turned up a few times. What it binds is not known. As it was prepared, the TCRbeta library received unique molecular identifiers. TCRdb recomputed calls from the PCR reads with MiXCR, one row per CDR3 protein. The sample has 500,000 to 750,000 distinct CDR3 sequences, 25% to 30% seen once. The specimen was PBMCs, collected before TCRalphabeta/CD19-depleted stem cell transplant. The rearrangement links TRBV25-1 to TRBJ2-1; possibly TRBD1 for D (5 bases). This receptor was obtained from a boy younger than two with Wiskott-Aldrich syndrome, due to receive a stem cell transplant. CDR3 nucleotide sequence: TGTGCCAGCAGCGAGTCAGTGACAGAGCGAATTGAGCAGTTCTTC. The encoded protein is CASSESVTERIEQFF.